These 12 T cell receptor beta chains originate from one sample sequenced in a study of T-cell memory formation after mild COVID-19. In TCRdb, the 5' RACE reads were re-called with MiXCR into one record per CDR3 protein. The profile shows 300,000 or so distinct CDR3 sequences, around a sixth of them singletons. Sequencing input: PBMCs or a T cell subset sorted from them (not recorded which). The source is a man younger than 30 who had mild COVID-19 (a few samples of this study predate the infection). Cell type and time point are not known.

This clonotype was counted a few times. The chain employs TRBV12-3 or TRBV12-4 and TRBJ2-4; D possibly corresponds to TRBD2 (6 bases). The V gene lost 7 bases and the J gene lost 2 bases, with 18 bases spanning the gap. The length of the CDR3 is 16 residues. The CDR3 protein is CASTPGVVGTKNIQYF. As DNA, the CDR3 is TGTGCCAGCACCCCGGGAGTGGTCGGGACCAAAAACATTCAGTACTTC.

This clonotype was recorded a few times. The chain recombines TRBV7-9 with TRBJ1-1; D remains ambiguous. Germline V gene data show CDR1 as SEHNR and CDR2 as FQNEAQ (reference sequence). CDR3 length: 14 residues. V lost 4 bases and J 1 base, leaving 10 bases between the germline ends. In DNA form, the CDR3 reads TGTGCCAGCAGCTCCCTAAACCCGAACACTGAAGCTTTCTTT. Its protein is CASSSLNPNTEAFF.

This clonotype was observed at least ten times. The genes are TRBV15 and TRBJ1-5; D ambiguous. The ends were cut back, 2 bases at V and 4 bases at J, with 9 bases in the middle. The V gene's germline CDR1 is LNHNV and CDR2 YYDKDF (reference sequence). The CDR3 contains 14 residues. CDR3 sequence reads: CATSRPPGNQPQHF. The CDR3 bases are TGTGCCACCAGCAGACCCCCGGGGAATCAGCCCCAGCATTTT.

This clonotype was seen many times. V and J are TRBV11-2 and TRBJ2-1, with TRBD1 identical over 9 bases. The germline V gene encodes CDR1 SGHAT and CDR2 FQNNGV. V was clipped by 2 bases and J by 5 bases; unmatched bases: 10. The CDR3 is made up of 17 amino acids. DNA of the CDR3: TGTGCCAGCAGCTTAAGGCCGGGACAGGGAGGGAACAATGAGCAGTTCTTC. It codes for CASSLRPGQGGNNEQFF.

The chain recombines TRBV7-2 with TRBJ2-5; tentative D call: TRBD2 (5 bases). Germline CDR1 reads SGHTA; CDR2 reads FQGNSA. V was shortened by 9 bases and J by 5 bases, with 19 bases between the two germline ends. There are 14 residues in the CDR3. The CDR3 coding sequence is TGTGCCAGTTCGTTCCAAGGGAGTAGGGAGACCCAGTACTTC. Translating gives CASSFQGSRETQYF.

V gene TRBV20-1 combines with J gene TRBJ2-2, with D unclear. The V gene lost 2 bases and the J gene lost 1 base, with 5 bases spanning the gap. CDR1 is DFQATT, CDR2 SNEGSKA, per germline (reference sequence). The CDR3 consists of 13 residues. The CDR3: CSARPVNTGELFF. In nucleotides, the CDR3 is TGCAGTGCTAGACCAGTGAACACCGGGGAGCTGTTTTTT.

The genes are TRBV15 and TRBJ1-6, with no clear D. Trimming stripped 0 bases from V and 9 bases from J, with 12 bases between. Germline CDR1 LNHNV, CDR2 YYDKDF (reference sequence). CDR3 length: 15 residues. This chain's CDR3 is CATSRDRGVGSPLHF. For the CDR3, the DNA is TGTGCCACCAGCAGAGATCGCGGGGTTGGTTCACCCCTCCACTTT.

This clonotype was counted a few times. The V gene is TRBV5-5, the J gene TRBJ2-3; 8 bases fit TRBD1. Germline CDR1 SGHKS, CDR2 YYEKEE (reference sequence). The CDR3 has 17 residues. V lost 3 bases to trimming and J lost 2 bases; unmatched junction nucleotides: 11. In DNA form, the CDR3 reads TGTGCCAGCAGCTACCGGGACAGGCCAGCTTTCACAGATACGCAGTATTTT. Translated, it gives CASSYRDRPAFTDTQYF.

The chain employs TRBV21-1 and TRBJ2-7; the D segment call TRBD1 is taken from the table without a DNA check. TRBV21-1 represents a pseudogene. The CDR3 totals 17 residues. The CDR3 sequence: CASSKGDPGLFTYEQYV. The CDR3 DNA follows: TGTGCCAGCAGCAAAGGGGACCCAGGGCTGTTCACCTACGAGCAGTACGTC.

This clonotype was seen only a few times. The chain is built from TRBV5-1 and TRBJ2-1; 8 bases match TRBD1. Losses at the gene ends were 2 bases for V and 6 bases for J; bases not matched to a gene: 4. This CDR3 has 14 amino acids. CDR1 is SGHRS, CDR2 YFSETQ, per germline. The CDR3 here is CASSFGTGLNEQFF. CDR3 DNA sequence: TGCGCCAGCAGCTTCGGGACAGGTCTCAATGAGCAGTTCTTC.

For this clonotype: One end of the junction fails to match germline, which may point to a read error. The CDR3 loop is CASSDLAAGGSNEQFF. As DNA, the CDR3 is TGTGCTAGCAGCGACCTTGCGGCGGGGGGGAGCAATGAGCAGTTCTTC. J is TRBJ2-1 and V is TRBV7-7; TRBD2 matches 9 bases. Germline assignment: CDR1 SSHAT and CDR2 FNYEAQ (reference sequence). The CDR3 has 16 residues.

This clonotype has a count of ten or more. The chain carries TRBV5-1 and TRBJ1-2; D call uncertain. The CDR3 contains 13 residues. CDR1 is SGHRS, CDR2 YFSETQ, per germline. The ends were cut back, 0 bases at V and 4 bases at J, with 7 bases in the middle. The CDR3 bases are TGCGCCAGCAGCTTGGACCTCGGCTATGGCTACACCTTC. This sequence encodes CASSLDLGYGYTF.